The T cell receptor (beta chain) under discussion was sequenced for a study of CD8+ T cells in alopecia areata. This clone turned up a few times. Germline V gene lookup returns CDR1 SEHNR and CDR2 FQNEAQ (reference sequence). The V end lost 2 bases, the J end lost 8 bases, and 19 bases lay between the germline ends. The length of the CDR3 is 15 residues. The treatment: oral pan-JAK inhibitor, 5-10 mg twice daily. Cell sorting on a FACSAria was used to separate CD4+ and CD8+ T cells from the PBMCs. Following RNA extraction, reverse transcription yielded cDNA that acted as the sequencing template. Some clones are missing from TCRdb's copy, which holds only in-frame ones; the method was immunoSEQ multiplex PCR. The table has about 180,000 clones, 58% seen once.

The clonotype originates from a human donor with alopecia areata. The gene calls are TRBV7-9 and TRBJ2-7; D is possibly TRBD1 or TRBD2 (5 bases each). The source material was CD4+ T cells sorted from blood, sampled at approximately week 61, from a patient treated with tofacitinib. The CDR3 bases are TGTGCCAGCAGCTTAATCCTCGGGGCCCCTACGAAGCAGTACTTC. As protein: CASSLILGAPTKQYF.